This T cell receptor (beta chain) is drawn from a study of shared clonotypes between healthy human individuals. The junction had 4 bases not matched to a gene; V was cut back by 5 bases and J by 0 bases. Germline CDR1 reads SGHNT; CDR2 reads YENEEA. The CDR3 is 16 residues long. It was across several immunoSEQ plates that each subset's genomic DNA was evenly split. Some clones are missing from TCRdb's copy, which holds only in-frame ones; the method was immunoSEQ multiplex PCR. Of 2 million to 2.5 million clones listed, roughly 91% are singletons. Naivety among CD8 cells was defined by CD45RO negativity and positive CCR7 selection, thereby excluding terminally differentiated effector memory CD45RA+ cells.

The sequence derives from a man aged 18 to 30 in good health. Some clones in this sample may be carry-over from other donors' samples. This chain links TRBV11-3 with TRBJ2-5; 12 bases map to TRBD2. Material for sequencing was naive CD8+ T cells from PBMCs. The DNA of the CDR3 is TGTGCCAGCAGCCCGGGGACTAGCGGGTACCAAGAGACCCAGTACTTC. Translated, it gives CASSPGTSGYQETQYF.